This record looks at one T cell receptor (beta chain) sequence and its context. Treatment indicated: oral pan-JAK inhibitor, 5-10 mg twice daily. Extracted RNA was reverse transcribed, and the resulting cDNA served as sequencing template. The assay was immunoSEQ multiplex PCR, and TCRdb's table has in-frame clones only and misses some. The sample has 150,000 to 200,000 clones, more than 55% seen once. The data were taken from a study of CD8+ T cells in alopecia areata. Trimming took 3 bases from V and 0 from J, leaving 11 bases between them. Germline CDR1 is SQVTM and CDR2 is ANQGSEA. The CDR3 has 14 amino acids.

The V and J genes are TRBV29-1 and TRBJ1-1; TRBD1 might be the D (6 bases). The TCR sequence derives from a human donor with alopecia areata. The input for sequencing was CD4+ T cells sorted from blood, taken around week 50, from a patient treated with tofacitinib. The CDR3 here is CSVEARGLNTEAFF. The CDR3 DNA sequence: TGCAGCGTTGAGGCCAGGGGATTGAACACTGAAGCTTTCTTT.